The clone carrying this TCR beta chain was counted only a few times. The antigen is not known. This specimen belongs to a study of cytomegalovirus exposure and HLA in healthy donors. With 60 Vbeta and 13 Jbeta primers, the PCR was carried out. Assay used: immunoSEQ multiplex PCR; TCRdb lists only in-frame clones, some missing. Among roughly 140,000 clones listed, over 8% were seen once. Study-wide results and limits: An analysis done earlier found most TCR beta V segments productive about 87% or about 30% of the time.

The sequence was collected from a male donor in good health and CMV-seronegative. The sample consisted of PBMCs.

The CDR3: CASSGTGGNYGYTF. Here the CDR3 DNA reads TGTGCCAGCAGTGGGACAGGGGGTAACTATGGCTACACCTTC. The rearrangement joins TRBV6-1 to TRBJ1-2; 10 nucleotides agree with TRBD1. Trimming at V came to 4 bases and at J to 1 base, leaving 0 bases not matched to a gene. The CDR3 runs 14 residues. CDR1 and CDR2 from the germline V gene are MNHNS and SASEGT.